The sequence of this T cell receptor beta chain was determined in a study of T cells in localized non-small cell lung cancer. General study points: Tumor trailed uninvolved adjacent lung in T cell clonality, which peaked there. Greater blood T cell density accompanied longer overall survival. Investigators sequenced only a single tumor region, leaving heterogeneity possible. Across samples, adjacent lung featured a median roughly 60 of the top 100 tumor clones.

On this clone itself: Its antigen is not identified.

The method was immunoSEQ multiplex PCR; TCRdb's version includes in-frame clones alone and lacks a portion of them. The table shows about 59,000 clones, with about 89% occurring only once. The CDR3 runs to 13 residues. The germline V gene has CDR1 SQVTM and CDR2 ANQGSEA. The V gene end was trimmed by 6 bases and the J gene end by 4 bases; junction bases not matched to a gene: 7. This clonotype originated in a man between 40 and 75 years old with stage I lung adenocarcinoma. This chain links TRBV29-1 with TRBJ2-7; TRBD1 agrees at 9 bases. The sequences come from peripheral blood, collected before any cancer treatment. CDR3 coding DNA: TGCAGCGTCGAAACAGGGGGCGGATACGAGCAGTACTTC. Amino acids: CSVETGGGYEQYF.